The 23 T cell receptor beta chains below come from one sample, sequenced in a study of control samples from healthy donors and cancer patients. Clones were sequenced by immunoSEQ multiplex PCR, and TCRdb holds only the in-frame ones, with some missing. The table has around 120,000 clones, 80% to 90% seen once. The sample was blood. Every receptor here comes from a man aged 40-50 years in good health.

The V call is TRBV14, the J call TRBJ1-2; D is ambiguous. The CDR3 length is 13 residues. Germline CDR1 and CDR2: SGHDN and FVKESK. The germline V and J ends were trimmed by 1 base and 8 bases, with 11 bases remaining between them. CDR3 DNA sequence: TGTGCCAGCAGCCAAGGGCCTCGCCGAGGCTACACCTTC. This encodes CASSQGPRRGYTF.

CDR3 DNA sequence: TGTGCCAGCAACCAAGGACGGAGCCTGGGGGGCTACACCTTC. This encodes CASNQGRSLGGYTF. The rearrangement links TRBV6-5 to TRBJ1-2; the D is unclear. Trimming removed 7 bases at V and 8 bases at J, with 20 bases between. Germline CDR1 MNHEY, CDR2 SVGAGI. The CDR3 loop spans 14 amino acids.

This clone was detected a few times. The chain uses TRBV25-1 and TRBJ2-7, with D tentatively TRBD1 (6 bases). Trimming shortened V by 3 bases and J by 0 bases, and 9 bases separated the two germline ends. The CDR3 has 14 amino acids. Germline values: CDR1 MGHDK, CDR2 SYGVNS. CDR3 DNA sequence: TGTGCCAGCAGTGATGGGACAAACTCCTACGAGCAGTACTTC. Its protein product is CASSDGTNSYEQYF.

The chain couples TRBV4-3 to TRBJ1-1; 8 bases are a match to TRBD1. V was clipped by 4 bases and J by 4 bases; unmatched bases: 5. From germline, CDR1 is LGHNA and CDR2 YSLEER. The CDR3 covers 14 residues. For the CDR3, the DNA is TGCGCCAGCAGCCGCGGACAGGGAGGCACTGAAGCTTTCTTT. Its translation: CASSRGQGGTEAFF.

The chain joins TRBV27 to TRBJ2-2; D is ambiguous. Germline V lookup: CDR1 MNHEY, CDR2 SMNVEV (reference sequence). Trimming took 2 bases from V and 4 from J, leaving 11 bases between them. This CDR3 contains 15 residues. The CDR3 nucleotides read TGTGCCAGCAGTTTAATCAGACCTGGCACCGGGGAGCTGTTTTTT. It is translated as CASSLIRPGTGELFF.

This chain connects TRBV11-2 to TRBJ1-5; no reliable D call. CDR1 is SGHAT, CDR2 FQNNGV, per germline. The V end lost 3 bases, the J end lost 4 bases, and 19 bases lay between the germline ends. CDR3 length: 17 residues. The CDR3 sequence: CASSFRTKRAGNQPQHF. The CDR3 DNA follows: TGTGCCAGCAGCTTTAGGACGAAAAGGGCAGGAAATCAGCCCCAGCATTTT.

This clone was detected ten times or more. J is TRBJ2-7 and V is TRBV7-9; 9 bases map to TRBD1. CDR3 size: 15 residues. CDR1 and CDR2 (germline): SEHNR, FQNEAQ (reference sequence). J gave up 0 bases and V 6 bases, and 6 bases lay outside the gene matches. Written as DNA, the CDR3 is TGTGCCAGCAGTCCTACAGGGGGCGGCTCCTACGAGCAGTACTTC. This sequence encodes CASSPTGGGSYEQYF.

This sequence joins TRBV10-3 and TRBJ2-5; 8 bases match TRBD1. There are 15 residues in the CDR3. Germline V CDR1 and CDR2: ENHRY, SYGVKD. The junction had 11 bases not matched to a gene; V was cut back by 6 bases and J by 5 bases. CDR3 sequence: CAISLAGQGLETQYF. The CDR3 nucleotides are TGTGCCATCAGCTTAGCAGGACAGGGCTTGGAGACCCAGTACTTC.

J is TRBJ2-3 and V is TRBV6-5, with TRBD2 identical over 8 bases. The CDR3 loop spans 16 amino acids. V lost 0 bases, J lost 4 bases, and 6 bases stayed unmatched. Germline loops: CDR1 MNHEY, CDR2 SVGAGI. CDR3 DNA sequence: TGTGCCAGCAGTTACTCTACGGGGGGGCTTGCAGATACGCAGTATTTT. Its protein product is CASSYSTGGLADTQYF.

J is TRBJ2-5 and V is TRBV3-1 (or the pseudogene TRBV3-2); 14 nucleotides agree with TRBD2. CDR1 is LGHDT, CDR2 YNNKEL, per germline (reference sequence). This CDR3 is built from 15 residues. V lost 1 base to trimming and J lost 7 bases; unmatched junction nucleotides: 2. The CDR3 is CASSQGTSGGRTQYF. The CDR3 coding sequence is TGTGCCAGCAGCCAAGGGACTAGCGGGGGGAGGACCCAGTACTTC.

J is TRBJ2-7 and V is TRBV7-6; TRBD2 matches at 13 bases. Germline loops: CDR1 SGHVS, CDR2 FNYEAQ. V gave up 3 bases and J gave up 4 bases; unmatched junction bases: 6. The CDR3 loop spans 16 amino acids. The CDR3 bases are TGTGCCAGCAGCTTCAAATCGGGACTAGCGGGGTACGAGCAGTACTTC. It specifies CASSFKSGLAGYEQYF.

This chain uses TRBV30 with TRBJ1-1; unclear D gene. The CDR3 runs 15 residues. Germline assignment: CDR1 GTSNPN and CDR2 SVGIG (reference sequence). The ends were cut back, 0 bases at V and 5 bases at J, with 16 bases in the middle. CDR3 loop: CAWSVQIRVGTEAFF. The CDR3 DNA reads TGTGCCTGGAGTGTACAAATAAGGGTTGGGACTGAAGCTTTCTTT.

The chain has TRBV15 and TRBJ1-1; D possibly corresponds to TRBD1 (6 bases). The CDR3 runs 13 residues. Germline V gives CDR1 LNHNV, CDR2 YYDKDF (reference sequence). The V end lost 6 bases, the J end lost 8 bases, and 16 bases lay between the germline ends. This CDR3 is CATSQDSYMEAFF. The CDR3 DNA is TGTGCCACCAGTCAGGACAGCTACATGGAAGCTTTCTTT.

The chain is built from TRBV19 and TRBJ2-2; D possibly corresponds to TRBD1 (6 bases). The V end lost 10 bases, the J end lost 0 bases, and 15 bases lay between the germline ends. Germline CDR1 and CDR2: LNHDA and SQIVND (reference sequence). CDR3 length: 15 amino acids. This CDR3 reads CATREGGSNTGELFF. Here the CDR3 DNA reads TGTGCCACCAGGGAAGGGGGATCGAACACCGGGGAGCTGTTTTTT. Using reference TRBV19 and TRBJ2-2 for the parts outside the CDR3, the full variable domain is DGGITQSPKYLFRKEGQNVTLSCEQNLNHDAMYWYRQDPGQGLRLIYYSQIVNDFQKGDIAEGYSVSREKKESFPLTVTSAQKNPTAFYLCATREGGSNTGELFFGEGSRLTVL.

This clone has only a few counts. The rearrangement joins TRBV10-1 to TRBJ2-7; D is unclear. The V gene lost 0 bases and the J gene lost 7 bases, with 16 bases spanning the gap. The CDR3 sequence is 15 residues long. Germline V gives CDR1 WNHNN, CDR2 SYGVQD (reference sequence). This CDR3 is CASSESGAAAREQYF. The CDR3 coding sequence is TGCGCCAGCAGTGAGTCGGGCGCCGCAGCCCGGGAGCAGTACTTC.

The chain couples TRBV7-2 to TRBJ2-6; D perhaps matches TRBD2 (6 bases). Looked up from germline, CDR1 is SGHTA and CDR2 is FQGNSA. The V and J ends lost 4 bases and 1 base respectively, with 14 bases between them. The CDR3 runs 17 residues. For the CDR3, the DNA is TGTGCCAGCAGCTGGAGGGGTTCTGGATCTGGGGCCAACGTCCTGACTTTC. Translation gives CASSWRGSGSGANVLTF.

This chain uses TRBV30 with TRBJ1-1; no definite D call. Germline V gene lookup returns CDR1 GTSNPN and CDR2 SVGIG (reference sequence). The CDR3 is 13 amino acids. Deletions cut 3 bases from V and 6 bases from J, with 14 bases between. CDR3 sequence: CAWSPRTTAEAFF. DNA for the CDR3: TGTGCCTGGAGCCCACGGACCACCGCTGAAGCTTTCTTT.

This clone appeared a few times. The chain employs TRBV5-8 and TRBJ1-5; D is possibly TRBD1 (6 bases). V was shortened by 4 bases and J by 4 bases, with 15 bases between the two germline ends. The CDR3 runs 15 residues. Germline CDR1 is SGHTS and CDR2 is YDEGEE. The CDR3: CASSHNRVSNQPQHF. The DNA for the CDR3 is TGTGCCAGCAGCCACAACAGGGTGTCGAATCAGCCCCAGCATTTT.

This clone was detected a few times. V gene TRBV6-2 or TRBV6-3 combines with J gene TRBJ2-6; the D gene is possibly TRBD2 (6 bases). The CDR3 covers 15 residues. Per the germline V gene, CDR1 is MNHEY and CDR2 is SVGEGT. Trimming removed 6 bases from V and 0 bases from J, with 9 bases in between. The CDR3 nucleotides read TGTGCCAGCAGCTCCGGGGGCTCTGGGGCCAACGTCCTGACTTTC. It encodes CASSSGGSGANVLTF.

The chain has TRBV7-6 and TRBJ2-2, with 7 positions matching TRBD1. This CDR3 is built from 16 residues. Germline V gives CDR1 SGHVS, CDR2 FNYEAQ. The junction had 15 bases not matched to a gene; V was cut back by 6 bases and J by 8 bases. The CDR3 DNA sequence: TGTGCCAGCAGTCCTGAGGTGACAGGGAATTTGGGGGAGCTGTTTTTT. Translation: CASSPEVTGNLGELFF.

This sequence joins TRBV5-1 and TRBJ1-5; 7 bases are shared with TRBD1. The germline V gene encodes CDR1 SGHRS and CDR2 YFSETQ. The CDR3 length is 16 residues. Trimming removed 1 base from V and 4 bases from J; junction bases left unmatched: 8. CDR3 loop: CASSLPRTGPNQPQHF. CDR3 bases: TGCGCCAGCAGCTTGCCCCGGACAGGCCCAAATCAGCCCCAGCATTTT.

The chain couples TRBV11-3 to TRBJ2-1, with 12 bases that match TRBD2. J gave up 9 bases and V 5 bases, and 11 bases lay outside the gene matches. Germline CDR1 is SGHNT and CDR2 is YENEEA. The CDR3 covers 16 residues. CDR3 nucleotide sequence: TGTGCCAGCAGCCCTAGCGGGGGGGCCATCGGGGGTGAGCAGTTCTTC. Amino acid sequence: CASSPSGGAIGGEQFF.

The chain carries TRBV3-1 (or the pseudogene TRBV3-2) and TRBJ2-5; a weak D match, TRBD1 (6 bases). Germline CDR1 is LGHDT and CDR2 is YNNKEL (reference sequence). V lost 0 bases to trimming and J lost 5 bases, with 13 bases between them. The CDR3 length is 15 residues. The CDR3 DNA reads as TGTGCCAGCAGCCAAGAACAGGGCAGGGCGGAGACCCAGTACTTC. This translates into CASSQEQGRAETQYF.